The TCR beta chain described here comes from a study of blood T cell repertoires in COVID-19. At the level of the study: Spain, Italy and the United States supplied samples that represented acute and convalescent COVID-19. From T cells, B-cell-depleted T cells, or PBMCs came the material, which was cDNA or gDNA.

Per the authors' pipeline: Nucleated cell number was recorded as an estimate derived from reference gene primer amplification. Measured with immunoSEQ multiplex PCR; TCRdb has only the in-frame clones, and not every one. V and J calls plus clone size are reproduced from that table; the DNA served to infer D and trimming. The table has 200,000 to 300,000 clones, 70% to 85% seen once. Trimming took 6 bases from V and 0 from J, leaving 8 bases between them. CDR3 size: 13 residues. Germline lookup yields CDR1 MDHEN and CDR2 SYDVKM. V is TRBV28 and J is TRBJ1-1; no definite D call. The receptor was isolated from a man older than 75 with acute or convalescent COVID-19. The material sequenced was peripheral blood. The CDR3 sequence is CASREGMNTEAFF. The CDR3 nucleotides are TGTGCCAGCAGGGAGGGAATGAACACTGAAGCTTTCTTT.